The 2 T cell receptor beta chains below all came from one sample that was sequenced in a study of blood T cells in healthy people across ages. Combining a sample-barcoded 5' primer with a J-beta primer mix, a second PCR ran for roughly 6 to 12 cycles. TCRdb called the 5' RACE reads again in MiXCR, with one record for every CDR3 protein. This sample has 650,000 or so distinct CDR3 sequences; 40% to 65% occur once, and the top ten carry approximately 15%. The sample taken for sequencing was blood. The source of these receptors is a woman aged 80 or over in good health.

CDR3 nucleotide sequence: TGCAGTGGAGAAAGCACAGATACGCAGTATTTT. Encoded protein: CSGESTDTQYF. The V and J genes are TRBV20-1 and TRBJ2-3; D not certain. Looked up from germline, CDR1 is DFQATT and CDR2 is SNEGSKA (reference sequence). Trimming stripped 7 bases from V and 0 bases from J, with 5 bases between. The length of the CDR3 is 11 residues.

This clonotype came up many times. The chain carries TRBV12-3 or TRBV12-4 and TRBJ2-3; possibly TRBD1 for D (6 bases). This CDR3 contains 15 residues. Between the trimmed V and J ends, which lost 5 bases and 5 bases, there was a span of 17 bases. The CDR3 protein is CASSQQGPRGDTQYF. As DNA, the CDR3 is TGTGCCAGCAGTCAACAGGGACCCAGAGGAGATACGCAGTATTTT.